The 17 T cell receptor beta chains given below trace back to one sample, sequenced in a study of tumor-infiltrating lymphocytes in primary liver carcinoma. It was unsorted whole blood that yielded blood RNA, and germline DNA was also extracted. With roughly 0.5 ug total RNA as template and a constant-region primer, TCR beta cDNA was made. The TCR beta library was amplified through three nested multiplex PCR rounds in a modified ARM-PCR procedure. A C-beta reverse primer was combined with TRBV1-TRBV30 forward primers in the first two PCR rounds, and each round had around 11 cycles. One entry per CDR3 protein, called by TCRdb with MiXCR from the multiplex PCR reads. Altogether 310,000 or so distinct CDR3 sequences are present, less than 75% being singletons, with the ten largest covering 5.5% to 7%. The sample consisted of peripheral blood. The receptors stem from a man in his forties with primary liver carcinoma and hepatitis B virus infection.

This rearrangement joins TRBV11-2 to TRBJ2-7; 11 nucleotides match TRBD2. Germline CDR1 SGHAT, CDR2 FQNNGV. The ends lost 4 bases at V and 3 bases at J; junction bases unmatched: 2. The CDR3 runs 14 residues. For the CDR3, the DNA is TGTGCCAGCAGCTCGACTAGCGGGGTCTACGAGCAGTACTTC. It specifies CASSSTSGVYEQYF.

This sequence joins TRBV6-6 and TRBJ2-1; tentative D call: TRBD2 (5 bases). V lost 5 bases and J lost 4, with 9 bases in between. Germline V lookup: CDR1 MNHNY, CDR2 SVGAGI (reference sequence). The CDR3 loop spans 13 amino acids. In nucleotides, the CDR3 is TGTGCCAGCAGTCAGGACTCTTACAATGAGCAGTTCTTC. Amino acids: CASSQDSYNEQFF.

The rearrangement links TRBV5-6 to TRBJ2-5; 8 nucleotides line up with TRBD2. Germline CDR1 reads SGHDT; CDR2 reads YYEEEE. Trimming removed 1 base from V and 5 bases from J; junction bases left unmatched: 4. This CDR3 contains 14 residues. The CDR3 sequence is CASSLKAGDETQYF. DNA for the CDR3: TGTGCCAGCAGCTTGAAAGCGGGAGACGAGACCCAGTACTTC.

The rearrangement uses TRBV24-1 and TRBJ2-7; perhaps TRBD1 as D (5 bases). The CDR3 runs 13 residues. V was pared by 5 bases and J by 6 bases, with 13 bases between. CDR1 is KGHDR and CDR2 is SFDVKD in the germline V gene. CDR3 protein: CATSVGGAGEQYF. CDR3 DNA sequence: TGTGCCACCAGTGTAGGTGGGGCCGGCGAGCAGTACTTC.

The chain carries TRBV6-5 and TRBJ2-1; TRBD2 matches 8 bases. This CDR3 has 15 residues. Per germline, CDR1 MNHEY and CDR2 SVGAGI. V lost 1 base and J lost 7; bases outside the gene matches: 6. The CDR3 is CASSYYREGKNEQFF. DNA for the CDR3: TGTGCCAGCAGTTACTATCGGGAGGGTAAGAATGAGCAGTTCTTC.

This clonotype has more than one count but fewer than ten. An end of the junction does not agree with germline; a read error may underlie this. The chain couples TRBV6-2 or TRBV6-3 to TRBJ2-5, with D possibly TRBD2 on 6 matching bases. This CDR3 is built from 12 residues. Germline CDR1 and CDR2: MNHEY and SVGEGT. The CDR3 loop reads CVSSSGRTTQYF. The DNA of the CDR3 is TGTGTCAGCAGCTCCGGGAGAACGACCCAGTACTTC.

Of note for this clonotype: A single base separates this from a much larger clone, so it may be a read error. As the CDR3 is not closed by the conserved phenylalanine or tryptophan, this likely results from a read error. This sequence joins TRBV6-2 or TRBV6-3 and TRBJ1-5; no clear D. This CDR3 comprises 16 residues. The V end lost 0 bases, the J end lost 1 base, and 10 bases lay between the germline ends. Germline V gene sequence: CDR1 MNHEY, CDR2 SVGEGT. CDR3 sequence reads: CASSYSIGVSNQPQHY. Written as DNA, the CDR3 is TGTGCCAGCAGTTACTCGATCGGTGTGAGCAATCAGCCCCAGCATTAT.

V and J are TRBV11-2 and TRBJ2-7; no clear D. The CDR3 spans 12 residues. V was shortened by 8 bases and J by 9 bases, with 17 bases between the two germline ends. Germline CDR1 is SGHAT and CDR2 is FQNNGV. The DNA of the CDR3 is TGTGCCAGCTCAGCCGTCGGCTATGTGCAGTACTTC. Its protein product is CASSAVGYVQYF. Full variable domain (outside the CDR3, taken from reference TRBV11-2 and TRBJ2-7): EAGVAQSPRYKIIEKRQSVAFWCNPISGHATLYWYQQILGQGPKLLIQFQNNGVVDDSQLPKDRFSAERLKGVDSTLKIQPAKLEDSAVYLCASSAVGYVQYFGPGTRLTVT.

Worth noting for this clonotype: A much larger clone sits a single nucleotide away, making a read error possible. The V and J genes are TRBV4-1 and TRBJ2-7; D possibly corresponds to TRBD2 (5 bases). This CDR3 has 14 residues. The germline gives CDR1 MGHRA, CDR2 YSYEKL. The CDR3: CANSQEERDHEQYF. The CDR3, as DNA: TGCGCCAACAGCCAAGAGGAGAGGGATCACGAGCAGTACTTC.

Comments on this clonotype: It is likely a read error, because the conserved phenylalanine at the end of the CDR3 is missing. The J gene is TRBJ2-7, the V gene TRBV11-2; maybe TRBD1 (5 bases). V was pared by 5 bases and J by 7 bases, with 18 bases between. Germline V gene lookup returns CDR1 SGHAT and CDR2 FQNNGV. The CDR3 spans 14 residues. CDR3 protein: CASSADRVIYEQYI. CDR3 DNA sequence: TGTGCCAGCAGCGCAGACAGAGTGATCTATGAGCAGTACATC.

This clonotype has at least ten counts. The rearrangement uses TRBV6-5 and TRBJ1-1; unclear D gene. Per germline, CDR1 MNHEY and CDR2 SVGAGI. V dropped 2 bases and J dropped 0 bases, with 4 bases sitting between them. The CDR3 totals 13 residues. CDR3 in amino acids: CASSYRLNTEAFF. In DNA, the CDR3 is TGTGCCAGCAGTTACCGGTTGAACACTGAAGCTTTCTTT.

This clonotype came up a few times. The rearrangement joins TRBV5-1 to TRBJ2-7; TRBD1 is a possible D gene (6 bases). V lost 1 base to trimming and J lost 0 bases, with 17 bases between them. Germline V CDR1 and CDR2: SGHRS, YFSETQ. The CDR3 runs to 17 residues. CDR3 sequence reads: CASSLTSTGSFSYEQYF. CDR3 DNA sequence: TGCGCCAGCAGCTTGACTAGTACAGGGTCCTTCTCCTACGAGCAGTACTTC.

This clonotype was counted ten times or more. The chain uses TRBV4-3 and TRBJ1-2, with 7 bases fitting TRBD1. Per the germline V gene, CDR1 is LGHNA and CDR2 is YSLEER. This CDR3 has 15 amino acids. J was trimmed by 4 bases and V by 1 base; bases with no gene match: 6. In DNA, the CDR3 is TGCGCCAGCAGCCAAGGGCTGGGGACAGTCTATGGCTACACCTTC. Translating it yields CASSQGLGTVYGYTF.

In regard to this clonotype: The missing conserved phenylalanine or tryptophan at the end of this CDR3 makes a read error likely. The V call is TRBV11-1, the J call TRBJ1-3, with a tentative D call TRBD1 (5 bases). The CDR3 covers 17 residues. Germline CDR1 is SGHAT and CDR2 is FQDESV (reference sequence). Trimming took off 5 bases at V and 0 bases at J, with 17 bases between the two ends. CDR3 in amino acids: CASSRGRDLVSGNTIYS. As DNA, the CDR3 is TGTGCCAGCAGCCGTGGACGGGACCTCGTCTCTGGAAACACCATATATTCT.

This clonotype was counted between two and nine times. This may stem from a read error, because a much larger clone lies one nucleotide away. The chain employs TRBV29-1 and TRBJ2-1; TRBD2 agrees at 7 bases. V dropped 7 bases and J dropped 6; count of bases not matched to a gene: 3. CDR1 is SQVTM and CDR2 is ANQGSEA in the germline V gene. This CDR3 contains 11 residues. The CDR3: CSGGGGNEQFF. The CDR3 DNA is TGCAGCGGGGGGGGGGGCAATGAGCAGTTCTTC.

The sample holds many counts of this clonotype. V usage is TRBV6-2 or TRBV6-3 and J usage is TRBJ2-2; TRBD1 matches at 10 bases. CDR1 and CDR2 from the germline V gene are MNHEY and SVGEGT. V was clipped by 6 bases and J by 5 bases; unmatched bases: 6. This CDR3 comprises 15 residues. The CDR3 DNA reads TGTGCCAGCAGCTCAGACAGGGGGCGGACCGGGGAGCTGTTTTTT. It codes for CASSSDRGRTGELFF.

A note on this clonotype: A much larger clonotype is one base distant, so this may be a read error. This chain uses TRBV12-3 or TRBV12-4 with TRBJ2-3; 8 bases align to TRBD1. The V segment lost 6 bases and the J segment 3 bases; nucleotides outside the gene matches: 8. The CDR3 runs to 15 residues. The chain's CDR3 is CASSPTGDRTDTQYF. The CDR3, as DNA: TGTGCCAGCAGCCCGACAGGGGACAGGACAGATACGCAGTATTTT.